These 8 T cell receptor beta chains were sequenced from one sample in a study of cytomegalovirus exposure and HLA in healthy donors. 60 Vbeta and 13 Jbeta primers were used in PCR. Sequencing was performed with immunoSEQ multiplex PCR; in TCRdb, only in-frame clones are kept and a portion is missing. The profile shows about 160,000 clones, around 79% of them singletons. Sequencing used PBMCs. These receptors were obtained from a woman between 50 and 59 years old in good health and CMV-seropositive.

This clone was seen a single time. The gene calls are TRBV7-8 and TRBJ1-1, with TRBD1 matching over 8 bases. V shed 1 base and J 4 bases; nucleotides not matched to a gene: 8. CDR3 length: 16 amino acids. Germline CDR1 is SGHVS and CDR2 is FQNEAQ. The DNA of the CDR3 is TGTGCCAGCAGCTTAGGAGCAGGACAGGGCGGCACTGAAGCTTTCTTT. It yields the protein CASSLGAGQGGTEAFF.

The chain carries TRBV27 and TRBJ2-1; D ambiguous. This CDR3 has 15 residues. Germline V lookup: CDR1 MNHEY, CDR2 SMNVEV (reference sequence). Trimming shortened V by 3 bases and J by 2 bases, and 11 bases separated the two germline ends. The CDR3, as DNA: TGTGCCAGCAGTTTTGGTGGCGGTACCTACAATGAGCAGTTCTTC. Its protein product is CASSFGGGTYNEQFF.

The genes are TRBV28 and TRBJ1-2; perhaps TRBD1 as D (6 bases). The length of the CDR3 is 14 residues. V lost 5 bases and J lost 3, with 13 bases in between. Germline values: CDR1 MDHEN, CDR2 SYDVKM. DNA for the CDR3: TGTGCCAGCAGTAAGCAGGGGCACTACTATGGCTACACCTTC. Translation gives CASSKQGHYYGYTF.

The V call is TRBV27, the J call TRBJ2-3; D possibly corresponds to TRBD2 (6 bases). CDR1 MNHEY and CDR2 SMNVEV come from the germline V gene (reference sequence). This CDR3 is 13 amino acids long. V dropped 2 bases and J dropped 7 bases, with 10 bases sitting between them. The CDR3 DNA follows: TGTGCCAGCAGTTTAGTGGCGGGAAATACGCAGTATTTT. This translates into CASSLVAGNTQYF.

This clone appeared a single time. Additional DNA sequences in this sample encode the identical CDR3. The chain carries TRBV5-1 and TRBJ2-5; D is unresolved. Germline CDR1 and CDR2: SGHRS and YFSETQ. Trimming shortened V by 0 bases and J by 2 bases, and 8 bases separated the two germline ends. The CDR3 has 14 amino acids. The CDR3 DNA is TGCGCCAGCAGCTTGGCAACCAGTCAAGAGACCCAGTACTTC. This translates into CASSLATSQETQYF. Using reference TRBV5-1 and TRBJ2-5 for the parts outside the CDR3, the full variable domain is KAGVTQTPRYLIKTRGQQVTLSCSPISGHRSVSWYQQTPGQGLQFLFEYFSETQRNKGNFPGRFSGRQFSNSRSEMNVSTLELGDSALYLCASSLATSQETQYFGPGTRLLVL.

The J gene is TRBJ1-2, the V gene TRBV7-9, with a possible D match to TRBD1 (5 bases). Trimming took off 5 bases at V and 8 bases at J, with 15 bases between the two ends. The CDR3 extends over 13 amino acids. Germline V gene data show CDR1 as SEHNR and CDR2 as FQNEAQ (reference sequence). CDR3 bases: TGTGCCAGCAGCAAGGGGCCGGGAGAGGGCTACACCTTC. This sequence encodes CASSKGPGEGYTF.

The rearrangement uses TRBV7-8 and TRBJ1-2; possibly TRBD1 for D (5 bases). V was cut by 1 base and J by 1 base, with 10 bases left in between. From germline, CDR1 is SGHVS and CDR2 FQNEAQ. This CDR3 spans 15 amino acids. CDR3 amino acids: CASSLGSGINYGYTF. CDR3 nucleotide sequence: TGTGCCAGCAGCTTAGGGTCAGGGATTAACTATGGCTACACCTTC.

The chain joins TRBV5-1 to TRBJ1-5; no firm D call. CDR1 is SGHRS and CDR2 is YFSETQ in the germline V gene. Trimming took 0 bases from V and 5 from J, leaving 6 bases between them. There are 13 residues in the CDR3. DNA of the CDR3: TGCGCCAGCAGCTTGGGAGAGGATCAGCCCCAGCATTTT. Protein: CASSLGEDQPQHF.